Following are 20 T cell receptor beta chains from one sample sequenced in a study of OX40 agonist ivuxolimab in advanced cancers. Produced via immunoSEQ multiplex PCR; TCRdb's table is partial and in-frame only. The sample holds roughly 71,000 clones, 90% to 95% seen once. Sequencing was performed on CD4+ or CD8+ T cells sorted from blood, taken in a trial of the OX40 agonist ivuxolimab. Every receptor here comes from an adult with an advanced solid tumor such as melanoma, head and neck, liver or kidney cancer.

The chain employs TRBV7-9 and TRBJ2-7, with TRBD1 matching 7 bases. The CDR3 extends over 13 amino acids. After removal of 5 bases from V and 4 bases from J, the junction contained 5 bases not matched to a gene. Germline V gene lookup returns CDR1 SEHNR and CDR2 FQNEAQ (reference sequence). The CDR3 DNA reads TGTGCCAGCAGCCCATCGGGACAGTACGAGCAGTACTTC. Protein: CASSPSGQYEQYF.

The chain joins TRBV4-2 to TRBJ2-1; TRBD2 aligns across 11 bases. The CDR3 runs 15 residues. V trimming: 1 base; J trimming: 8 bases; junction bases outside the gene matches: 4. Germline values: CDR1 LGHNA, CDR2 YNFKEQ. In nucleotides, the CDR3 is TGTGCCAGCAGCCAAGTAGCGGGAGGGCCCTATGAGCAGTTCTTC. Protein sequence: CASSQVAGGPYEQFF.

The chain recombines TRBV9 with TRBJ2-3; D is unresolved. Looked up from germline, CDR1 is SGDLS and CDR2 is YYNGEE. V was clipped by 4 bases and J by 3 bases, with 9 bases between them. The CDR3 length is 13 residues. CDR3 loop: CASSPPLTDTQYF. As DNA, the CDR3 is TGTGCCAGCAGCCCCCCGCTGACAGATACGCAGTATTTT.

The rearrangement uses TRBV15 and TRBJ1-2; D may be TRBD1 (5 bases). The V and J ends lost 0 bases and 5 bases respectively, with 13 bases between them. The CDR3 length is 15 residues. The germline gives CDR1 LNHNV, CDR2 YYDKDF (reference sequence). The CDR3 region is CATSRDYQGGYGYTF. CDR3 bases: TGTGCCACCAGCAGAGATTACCAGGGCGGATATGGCTACACCTTC.

V and J are TRBV7-3 and TRBJ2-2, with TRBD1 matching 10 bases. The CDR3 totals 16 residues. Trimming took 5 bases from V and 5 from J; bases not matched to a gene: 8. Germline V gives CDR1 SGHTA, CDR2 FQGTGA. In nucleotides, the CDR3 is TGTGCCAGCAGCGGGAGACAGGGGGCAGGGACCGGGGAGCTGTTTTTT. Its translation is CASSGRQGAGTGELFF.

V is TRBV29-1 and J is TRBJ2-3; perhaps TRBD2 as D (5 bases). Germline V gene data show CDR1 as SQVTM and CDR2 as ANQGSEA. The CDR3 is 13 amino acids. With 6 bases removed from V and 0 bases from J, the gap between germline ends came to 10 bases. This CDR3 is CSVPLASTDTQYF. DNA of the CDR3: TGCAGCGTCCCCCTAGCTAGCACAGATACGCAGTATTTT.

The chain has TRBV7-8 and TRBJ1-2, with D unresolved. Trimming removed 4 bases at V and 0 bases at J, with 9 bases between. The CDR3 loop spans 14 amino acids. The germline gives CDR1 SGHVS, CDR2 FQNEAQ. The CDR3 here is CASSSPGPNYGYTF. In DNA, the CDR3 is TGTGCCAGCAGCTCCCCGGGCCCTAACTATGGCTACACCTTC.

The chain joins TRBV2 to TRBJ1-2; no definite D call. The CDR3 sequence is 14 residues long. The V gene lost 1 base and the J gene lost 2 bases, with 8 bases spanning the gap. Germline loops: CDR1 SNHLY, CDR2 FYNNEI. CDR3: CASSEGQWNYGYTF. CDR3 nucleotides: TGTGCCAGCAGTGAAGGTCAGTGGAACTATGGCTACACCTTC.

The rearrangement uses TRBV11-2 and TRBJ2-1; tentatively, D is TRBD1 (5 bases). The CDR3 has 14 residues. CDR1 is SGHAT, CDR2 FQNNGV, per germline. V was cut by 10 bases and J by 1 base, with 14 bases left in between. CDR3 protein: CAIPSPGSYNEQFF. The CDR3 region has the DNA TGTGCCATTCCGAGTCCAGGGTCCTACAATGAGCAGTTCTTC.

This clone occurred once. The chain links TRBV7-9 to TRBJ1-1; maybe TRBD1 (5 bases). CDR1 and CDR2 from the germline V gene are SEHNR and FQNEAQ (reference sequence). Between the trimmed V and J ends, which lost 8 bases and 3 bases, there was a span of 7 bases. This CDR3 is built from 11 residues. The CDR3 bases are TGTGCCAGCGGAGGGGACACTGAAGCTTTCTTT. Translating gives CASGGDTEAFF.

The chain couples TRBV7-9 to TRBJ2-1, with TRBD2 matching over 10 bases. CDR1 is SEHNR, CDR2 FQNEAQ, per germline (reference sequence). There are 18 residues in the CDR3. Trimming cost V 5 bases and J 3 bases; bases outside gene matches: 13. CDR3 nucleotide sequence: TGTGCCAGCAGCCATAGGACTAGCGGATATACTTTCTACAATGAGCAGTTCTTC. This sequence encodes CASSHRTSGYTFYNEQFF.

This clone has a handful of counts. The chain links TRBV4-3 to TRBJ1-5; D perhaps matches TRBD1 (5 bases). Germline CDR1 is LGHNA and CDR2 is YSLEER. Trimming took 0 bases from V and 6 from J, leaving 9 bases between them. This CDR3 spans 14 amino acids. The CDR3 loop is CASSQDRAAQPQHF. CDR3 coding DNA: TGCGCCAGCAGCCAAGACAGGGCCGCTCAGCCCCAGCATTTT.

The chain combines TRBV29-1 with TRBJ1-2; D ambiguous. The V end lost 2 bases, the J end lost 3 bases, and 7 bases lay between the germline ends. The CDR3 contains 12 residues. Germline V CDR1 and CDR2: SQVTM, ANQGSEA. This CDR3 reads CSVEFRDYGYTF. CDR3 nucleotide sequence: TGCAGCGTTGAATTCCGGGACTATGGCTACACCTTC.

This clone appeared once. J is TRBJ2-1 and V is TRBV6-6; 10 bases agree with TRBD1. The CDR3 has 16 residues. J gave up 2 bases and V 5 bases, and 6 bases lay outside the gene matches. The V gene's germline CDR1 is MNHNY and CDR2 SVGAGI (reference sequence). CDR3 nucleotides: TGTGCCAGCAGTCCTGAGACAGGGGGCGCCTACAATGAGCAGTTCTTC. Encoded protein: CASSPETGGAYNEQFF.

The V call is TRBV20-1, the J call TRBJ2-7; D ambiguous. This CDR3 region has 11 residues. From germline, CDR1 is DFQATT and CDR2 SNEGSKA (reference sequence). V was clipped by 7 bases and J by 3 bases, with 10 bases between them. DNA for the CDR3: TGCAGTGTTCCGGATGGCTACGAGCAGTACTTC. Residues: CSVPDGYEQYF.

The J gene is TRBJ2-7, the V gene TRBV19; D may be TRBD2 (5 bases). Germline V gene data show CDR1 as LNHDA and CDR2 as SQIVND (reference sequence). V lost 6 bases to trimming and J lost 6 bases, with 18 bases between them. The CDR3 is 14 amino acids. CDR3 sequence: CASRAREPFAEQYF. The CDR3, as DNA: TGTGCCAGTAGGGCTCGGGAACCCTTCGCCGAGCAGTACTTC.

V is TRBV29-1 and J is TRBJ2-2; 8 nucleotides align to TRBD1. The V and J ends lost 4 bases and 1 base, in that order; junction bases with no gene match: 8. Germline V lookup: CDR1 SQVTM, CDR2 ANQGSEA. The CDR3 contains 16 residues. Written as DNA, the CDR3 is TGCAGCGTTGTGGCCCCGGACAGGGAGAACACCGGGGAGCTGTTTTTT. It yields the protein CSVVAPDRENTGELFF.

In its sample, this clone was seen once. This chain links TRBV7-3 with TRBJ2-1; D unresolved. V gave up 2 bases and J gave up 7 bases, with 6 bases separating them. Looked up from germline, CDR1 is SGHTA and CDR2 is FQGTGA. The CDR3 is made up of 12 amino acids. The CDR3 region is CASSLLLNEQFF. CDR3 DNA: TGTGCCAGCAGCTTATTACTGAATGAGCAGTTCTTC.

V usage is TRBV28 and J usage is TRBJ2-7, with TRBD2 identical over 7 bases. This CDR3 has 11 residues. Trimming at V came to 8 bases and at J to 2 bases, leaving 0 bases not matched to a gene. Germline V gene sequence: CDR1 MDHEN, CDR2 SYDVKM. In DNA form, the CDR3 reads TGTGCCAGCGGGGGGGCCTACGAGCAGTACTTC. Its protein is CASGGAYEQYF.

This sequence joins TRBV27 and TRBJ2-2; D remains unclear. The CDR3 sequence is 11 residues long. V was cut by 1 base and J by 8 bases, with 2 bases left in between. Germline CDR1 MNHEY, CDR2 SMNVEV (reference sequence). The CDR3 spells CASSLLGELFF. In DNA form, the CDR3 reads TGTGCCAGCAGTTTATTAGGGGAGCTGTTTTTT.